This T cell receptor (beta chain) stems from a study of T-cell memory formation after mild COVID-19. General study results and limits: Second-wave clones that peaked on day 37 lacked confirmed SARS-CoV-2 specificity.

V lost 3 bases and J lost 4, with 7 bases in between. This CDR3 is built from 13 residues. A remark on this clonotype: What it binds is unknown.

Employing constant-segment primers, 5'RACE generated TCR alpha and TCR beta cDNA libraries bearing sample barcodes and UMIs. MiXCR, applied by TCRdb to the 5' RACE reads, yields one record per CDR3 protein. This sample has roughly 160,000 distinct CDR3 sequences, with around 10% found just once. Material for sequencing was PBMCs or a T cell subset sorted from them (not recorded which). The receptor's source is a man aged 18 to 29 who had mild COVID-19 (a few samples of this study predate the infection). Cell type and time point are not known. This rearrangement joins TRBV12-3 or TRBV12-4 to TRBJ2-1, with D possibly matching TRBD1 (5 bases). CDR3 in amino acids: CASSLDMYNEQFF. The CDR3 DNA is TGTGCCAGCAGTTTGGACATGTACAATGAGCAGTTCTTC.